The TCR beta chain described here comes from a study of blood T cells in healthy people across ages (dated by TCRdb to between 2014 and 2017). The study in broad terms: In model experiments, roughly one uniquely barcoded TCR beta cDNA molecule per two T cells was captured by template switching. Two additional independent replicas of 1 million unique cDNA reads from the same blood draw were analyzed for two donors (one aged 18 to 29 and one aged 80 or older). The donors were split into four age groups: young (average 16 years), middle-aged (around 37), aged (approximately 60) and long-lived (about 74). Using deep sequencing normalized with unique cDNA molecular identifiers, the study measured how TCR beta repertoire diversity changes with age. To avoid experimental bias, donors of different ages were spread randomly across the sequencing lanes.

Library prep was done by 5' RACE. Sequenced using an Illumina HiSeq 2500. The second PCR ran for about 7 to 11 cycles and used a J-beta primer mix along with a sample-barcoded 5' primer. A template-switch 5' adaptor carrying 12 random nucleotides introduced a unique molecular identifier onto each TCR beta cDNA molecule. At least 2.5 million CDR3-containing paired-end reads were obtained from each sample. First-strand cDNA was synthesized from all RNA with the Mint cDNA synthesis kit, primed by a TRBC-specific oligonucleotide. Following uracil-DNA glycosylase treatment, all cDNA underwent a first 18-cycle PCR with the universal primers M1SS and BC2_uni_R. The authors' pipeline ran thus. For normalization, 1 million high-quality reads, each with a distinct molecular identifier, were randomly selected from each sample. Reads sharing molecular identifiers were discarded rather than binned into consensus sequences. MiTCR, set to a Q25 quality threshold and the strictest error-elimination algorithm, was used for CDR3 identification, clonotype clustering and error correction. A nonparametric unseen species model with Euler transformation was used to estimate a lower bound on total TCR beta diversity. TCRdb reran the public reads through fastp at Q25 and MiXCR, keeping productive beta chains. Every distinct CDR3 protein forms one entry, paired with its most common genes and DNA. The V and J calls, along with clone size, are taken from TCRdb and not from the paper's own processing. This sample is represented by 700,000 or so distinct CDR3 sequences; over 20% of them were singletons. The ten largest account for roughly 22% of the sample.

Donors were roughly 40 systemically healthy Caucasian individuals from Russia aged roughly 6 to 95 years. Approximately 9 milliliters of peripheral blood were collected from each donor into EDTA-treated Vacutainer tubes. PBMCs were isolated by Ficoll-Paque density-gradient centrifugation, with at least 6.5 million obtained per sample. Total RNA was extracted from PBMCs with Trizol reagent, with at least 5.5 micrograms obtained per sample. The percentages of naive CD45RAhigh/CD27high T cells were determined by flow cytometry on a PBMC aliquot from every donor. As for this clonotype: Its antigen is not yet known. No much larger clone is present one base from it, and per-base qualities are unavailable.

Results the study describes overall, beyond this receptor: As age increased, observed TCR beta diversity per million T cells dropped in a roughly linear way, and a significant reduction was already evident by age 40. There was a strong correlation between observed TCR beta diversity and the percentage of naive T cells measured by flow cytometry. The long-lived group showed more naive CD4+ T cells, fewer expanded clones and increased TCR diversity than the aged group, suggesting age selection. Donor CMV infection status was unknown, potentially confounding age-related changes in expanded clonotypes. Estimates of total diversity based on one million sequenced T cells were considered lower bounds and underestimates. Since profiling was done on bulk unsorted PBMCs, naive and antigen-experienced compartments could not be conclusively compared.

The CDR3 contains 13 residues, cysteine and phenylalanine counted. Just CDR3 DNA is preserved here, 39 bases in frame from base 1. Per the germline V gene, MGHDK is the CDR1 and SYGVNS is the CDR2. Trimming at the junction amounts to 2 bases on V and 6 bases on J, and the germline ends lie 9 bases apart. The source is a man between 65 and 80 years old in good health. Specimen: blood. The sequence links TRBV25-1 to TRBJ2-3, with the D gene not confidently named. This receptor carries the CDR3 CASSEDLGDTQYF. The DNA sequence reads TGTGCCAGCAGTGAAGATCTCGGGGATACGCAGTATTTT.